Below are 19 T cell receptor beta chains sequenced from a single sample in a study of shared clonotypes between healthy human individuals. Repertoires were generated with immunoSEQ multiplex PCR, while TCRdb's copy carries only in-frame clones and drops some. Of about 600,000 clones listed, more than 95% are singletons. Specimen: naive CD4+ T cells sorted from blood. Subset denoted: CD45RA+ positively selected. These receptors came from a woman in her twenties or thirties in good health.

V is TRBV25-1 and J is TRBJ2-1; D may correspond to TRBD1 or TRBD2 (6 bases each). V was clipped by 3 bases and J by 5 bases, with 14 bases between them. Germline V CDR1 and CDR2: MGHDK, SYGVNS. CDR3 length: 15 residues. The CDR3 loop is CASSDFGGRDNEQFF. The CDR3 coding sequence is TGTGCCAGCAGTGACTTCGGGGGCCGGGACAATGAGCAGTTCTTC.

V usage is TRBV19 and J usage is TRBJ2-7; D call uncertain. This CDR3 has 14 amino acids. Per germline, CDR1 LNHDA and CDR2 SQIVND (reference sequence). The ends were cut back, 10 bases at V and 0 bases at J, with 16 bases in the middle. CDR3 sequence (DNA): TGTGCCACCTCCATTGGGCCAAGCTCCTACGAGCAGTACTTC. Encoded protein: CATSIGPSSYEQYF.

The DNA of the CDR3 is TGTGCCAGCAGTGTTCACAGGGTGAACACTGAAGCTTTCTTT. Residues: CASSVHRVNTEAFF. J is TRBJ1-1 and V is TRBV6-1, with TRBD1 as a possible D gene (6 bases). The V end lost 4 bases, the J end lost 0 bases, and 9 bases lay between the germline ends. CDR1 and CDR2 from the germline V gene are MNHNS and SASEGT. The CDR3 is 14 amino acids.

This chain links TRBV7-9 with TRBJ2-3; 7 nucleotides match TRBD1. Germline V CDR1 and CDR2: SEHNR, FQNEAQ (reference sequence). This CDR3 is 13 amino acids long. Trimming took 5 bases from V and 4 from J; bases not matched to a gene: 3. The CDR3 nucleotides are TGTGCCAGCAGCATACAGGGGTCAGATACGCAGTATTTT. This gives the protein CASSIQGSDTQYF.

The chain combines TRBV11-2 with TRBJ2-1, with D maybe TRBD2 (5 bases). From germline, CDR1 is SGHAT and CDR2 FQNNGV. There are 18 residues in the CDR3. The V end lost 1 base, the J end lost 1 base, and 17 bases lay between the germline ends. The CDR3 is CASSLGVFPSGSYNEQFF. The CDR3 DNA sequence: TGTGCCAGCAGCTTAGGGGTCTTCCCGTCGGGGTCCTACAATGAGCAGTTCTTC.

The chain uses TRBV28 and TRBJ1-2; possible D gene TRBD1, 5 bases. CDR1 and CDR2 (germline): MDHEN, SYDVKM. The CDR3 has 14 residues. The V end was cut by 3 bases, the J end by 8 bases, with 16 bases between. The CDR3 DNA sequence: TGTGCCAGCAGTTTGGGGCAGGCGCCTGGGGGCTACACCTTC. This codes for CASSLGQAPGGYTF.

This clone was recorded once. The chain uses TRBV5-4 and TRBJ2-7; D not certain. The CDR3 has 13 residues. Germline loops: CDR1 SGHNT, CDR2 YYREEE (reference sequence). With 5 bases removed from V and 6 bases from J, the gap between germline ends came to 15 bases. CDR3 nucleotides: TGTGCCAGCAGGCCCCAGGAGTTGGGCGAGCAGTACTTC. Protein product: CASRPQELGEQYF.

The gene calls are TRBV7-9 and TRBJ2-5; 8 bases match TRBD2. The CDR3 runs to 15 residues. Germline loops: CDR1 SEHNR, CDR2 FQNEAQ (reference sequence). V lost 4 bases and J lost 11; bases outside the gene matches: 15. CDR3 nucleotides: TGTGCCAGCAGCTCCCCGGGACTAGGGGAGAGGGAGCAGTACTTC. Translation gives CASSSPGLGEREQYF.

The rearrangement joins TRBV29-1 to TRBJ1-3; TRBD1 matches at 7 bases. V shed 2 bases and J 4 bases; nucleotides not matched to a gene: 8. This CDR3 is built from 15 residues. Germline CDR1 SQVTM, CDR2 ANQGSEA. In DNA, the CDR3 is TGCAGCGTTGAAAAGGGGGCGTCTTCAGGAAACACCATATATTTT. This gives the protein CSVEKGASSGNTIYF.

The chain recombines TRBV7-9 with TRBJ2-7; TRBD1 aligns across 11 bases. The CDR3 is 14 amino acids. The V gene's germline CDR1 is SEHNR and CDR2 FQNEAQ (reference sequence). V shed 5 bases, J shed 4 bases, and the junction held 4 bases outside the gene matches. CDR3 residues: CASSRTGGMYEQYF. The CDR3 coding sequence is TGTGCCAGCAGCCGGACAGGGGGCATGTACGAGCAGTACTTC.

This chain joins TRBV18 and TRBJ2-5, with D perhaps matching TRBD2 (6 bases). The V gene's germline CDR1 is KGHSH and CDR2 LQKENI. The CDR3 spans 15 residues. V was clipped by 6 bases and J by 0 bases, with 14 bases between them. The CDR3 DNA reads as TGTGCCAGCTCCGAGAGGACTACGGACCAAGAGACCCAGTACTTC. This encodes CASSERTTDQETQYF.

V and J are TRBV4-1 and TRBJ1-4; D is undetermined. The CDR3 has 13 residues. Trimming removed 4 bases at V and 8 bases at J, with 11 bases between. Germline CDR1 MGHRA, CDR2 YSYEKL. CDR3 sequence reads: CASSPFTSEKLFF. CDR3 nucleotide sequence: TGCGCCAGCAGCCCGTTCACCTCCGAAAAACTGTTTTTT.

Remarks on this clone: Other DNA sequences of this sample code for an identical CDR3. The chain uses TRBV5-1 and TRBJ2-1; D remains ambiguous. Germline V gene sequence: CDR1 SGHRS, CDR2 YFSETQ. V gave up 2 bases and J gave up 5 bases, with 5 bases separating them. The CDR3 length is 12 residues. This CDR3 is CASSLGHNEQFF. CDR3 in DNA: TGCGCCAGCAGCTTAGGACACAATGAGCAGTTCTTC.

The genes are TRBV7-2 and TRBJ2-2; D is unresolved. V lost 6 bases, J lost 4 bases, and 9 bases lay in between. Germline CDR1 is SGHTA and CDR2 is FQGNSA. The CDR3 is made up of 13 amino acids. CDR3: CASSPRPTGELFF. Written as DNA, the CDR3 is TGTGCCAGCAGTCCTCGGCCCACCGGGGAGCTGTTTTTT.

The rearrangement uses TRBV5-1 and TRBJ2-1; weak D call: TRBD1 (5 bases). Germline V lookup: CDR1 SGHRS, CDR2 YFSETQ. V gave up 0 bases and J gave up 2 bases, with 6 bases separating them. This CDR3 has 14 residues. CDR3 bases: TGCGCCAGCAGCTTGGAGGGGCCCTACAATGAGCAGTTCTTC. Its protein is CASSLEGPYNEQFF.

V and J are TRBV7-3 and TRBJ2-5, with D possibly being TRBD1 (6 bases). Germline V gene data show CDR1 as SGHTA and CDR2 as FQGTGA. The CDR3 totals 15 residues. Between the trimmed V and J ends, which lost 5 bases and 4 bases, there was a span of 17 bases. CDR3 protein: CASSPRHRVSETQYF. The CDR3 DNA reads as TGTGCCAGCAGCCCGCGCCACAGGGTTTCAGAGACCCAGTACTTC.

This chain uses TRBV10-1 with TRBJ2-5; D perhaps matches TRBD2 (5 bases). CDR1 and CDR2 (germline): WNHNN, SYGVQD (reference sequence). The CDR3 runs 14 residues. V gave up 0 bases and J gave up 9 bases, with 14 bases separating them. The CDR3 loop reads CASSESGPPGAQYF. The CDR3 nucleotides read TGCGCCAGCAGTGAGTCAGGACCTCCCGGGGCCCAGTACTTC.

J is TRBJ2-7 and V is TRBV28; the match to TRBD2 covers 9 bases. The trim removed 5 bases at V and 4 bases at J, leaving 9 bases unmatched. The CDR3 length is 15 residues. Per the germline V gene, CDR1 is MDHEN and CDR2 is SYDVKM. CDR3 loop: CASSTQRGAKYEQYF. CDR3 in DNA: TGTGCCAGCAGTACCCAGCGGGGGGCAAAATACGAGCAGTACTTC.

CDR3 loop: CASSPGRAQYF. In DNA, the CDR3 is TGTGCCAGCAGCCCCGGGCGGGCACAGTACTTC. The chain recombines TRBV28 with TRBJ2-7; a weak D match, TRBD2 (5 bases). Trimming cost V 6 bases and J 10 bases, with 13 bases left between them. The V gene's germline CDR1 is MDHEN and CDR2 SYDVKM. This CDR3 is 11 amino acids long.